Below, 15 T cell receptor beta chains from the same sample are listed, as sequenced in a study of cytomegalovirus exposure and HLA in healthy donors. In the PCR, 60 Vbeta and 13 Jbeta primers were used. Some clones are missing from TCRdb's copy, which holds only in-frame ones; the method was immunoSEQ multiplex PCR. The sample lists some 150,000 clones, about four fifths seen once, with less than 2.5% in the top ten. Sequencing used PBMCs. These receptors all stem from a woman between 50 and 59 years old in good health and CMV-seronegative.

This clone was counted only a few times. The chain combines TRBV5-8 with TRBJ1-5, with D maybe TRBD1 (5 bases). Between the trimmed V and J ends, which lost 2 bases and 6 bases, there was a span of 12 bases. This CDR3 is 14 amino acids long. CDR1 is SGHTS and CDR2 is YDEGEE in the germline V gene. The CDR3 protein is CASSFGTGGQPQHF. The CDR3 DNA reads as TGTGCCAGCAGCTTCGGGACGGGGGGTCAGCCCCAGCATTTT.

The chain uses TRBV7-2 and TRBJ2-1; no reliable D call. The germline V gene has CDR1 SGHTA and CDR2 FQGNSA. The V gene lost 1 base and the J gene lost 4 bases, with 11 bases spanning the gap. There are 15 residues in the CDR3. CDR3 nucleotide sequence: TGTGCCAGCAGCTTAGATGATGTGGCTTACAATGAGCAGTTCTTC. The encoded protein is CASSLDDVAYNEQFF.

CDR3 protein: CASSQENLAGDAGELFF. The CDR3 nucleotides read TGCGCCAGCAGCCAAGAAAATCTAGCGGGGGACGCCGGGGAGCTGTTTTTT. The chain carries TRBV4-1 and TRBJ2-2, with 10 bases identical to TRBD2. The CDR3 extends over 17 amino acids. J lost 6 bases, V lost 0 bases, and 7 bases had no gene match. CDR1 MGHRA and CDR2 YSYEKL come from the germline V gene.

The chain links TRBV9 to TRBJ1-2; D is unresolved. V was shortened by 4 bases and J by 8 bases, with 18 bases between the two germline ends. This CDR3 has 14 residues. Per germline, CDR1 SGDLS and CDR2 YYNGEE. The DNA for the CDR3 is TGTGCCAGCAGCCCCCAGACCGAGGGATTAGGCTACACCTTC. It translates to CASSPQTEGLGYTF.

This chain uses TRBV27 with TRBJ2-7; D perhaps matches TRBD1 (5 bases). Trimming stripped 2 bases from V and 6 bases from J, with 8 bases between. The germline V gene encodes CDR1 MNHEY and CDR2 SMNVEV (reference sequence). This CDR3 is 12 amino acids long. Here the CDR3 reads CASSLVGAEQYF. The CDR3 DNA is TGTGCCAGCAGTTTAGTAGGGGCCGAGCAGTACTTC.

The chain has TRBV5-1 and TRBJ2-7; 9 nucleotides align to TRBD1. V shed 0 bases, J shed 5 bases, and the junction held 3 bases outside the gene matches. CDR1 SGHRS and CDR2 YFSETQ come from the germline V gene. The CDR3 extends over 14 amino acids. CDR3 loop: CASSLGWDRDEQYF. The CDR3 nucleotides read TGCGCCAGCAGCTTGGGCTGGGACAGGGACGAGCAGTACTTC.

The chain uses TRBV9 and TRBJ2-4; 8 nucleotides align to TRBD1. V gave up 3 bases and J gave up 4 bases; unmatched junction bases: 3. This CDR3 has 14 residues. Germline V lookup: CDR1 SGDLS, CDR2 YYNGEE. The CDR3 sequence is CASSAGQGKNIQYF. The CDR3 coding sequence is TGTGCCAGCAGCGCCGGACAGGGAAAAAACATTCAGTACTTC. The whole variable domain, filled in from reference TRBV9 and TRBJ2-4, reads DSGVTQTPKHLITATGQRVTLRCSPRSGDLSVYWYQQSLDQGLQFLIQYYNGEERAKGNILERFSAQQFPDLHSELNLSSLELGDSALYFCASSAGQGKNIQYFGAGTRLSVL.

The rearrangement joins TRBV5-1 to TRBJ2-7; weak D call: TRBD1 (6 bases). In germline, CDR1 is SGHRS, CDR2 YFSETQ. The CDR3 sequence is 14 residues long. The V gene lost 1 base and the J gene lost 1 base, with 9 bases spanning the gap. The CDR3 DNA is TGCGCCAGCAGCTTGTGGACAGAATCCTACGAGCAGTACTTC. Translating gives CASSLWTESYEQYF.

This rearrangement joins TRBV4-2 to TRBJ2-7; 12 nucleotides align to TRBD2. The germline gives CDR1 LGHNA, CDR2 YNFKEQ. The junction had 4 bases not matched to a gene; V was cut back by 6 bases and J by 4 bases. The CDR3 totals 14 residues. The CDR3 nucleotides read TGTGCCAGCAGGCCACTAGCGGGAGGTTACGAGCAGTACTTC. This encodes CASRPLAGGYEQYF.

This rearrangement joins TRBV29-1 to TRBJ1-2; a weak D match, TRBD1 (5 bases). CDR3 length: 12 residues. Germline V gives CDR1 SQVTM, CDR2 ANQGSEA. Trimming took 6 bases from V and 4 from J, leaving 12 bases between them. The CDR3 is CSVVTDFYGYTF. The DNA of the CDR3 is TGCAGCGTCGTGACAGATTTCTATGGCTACACCTTC.

J is TRBJ1-2 and V is TRBV6-1; D is uncertain. Trimming stripped 5 bases from V and 4 bases from J, with 5 bases between. The CDR3 is made up of 11 amino acids. Germline loops: CDR1 MNHNS, CDR2 SASEGT. Here the CDR3 DNA reads TGTGCCAGCAGTCGGTTCTATGGCTACACCTTC. Translated: CASSRFYGYTF.

This clone was seen only once. The V and J genes are TRBV30 and TRBJ2-3; the D is unclear. This CDR3 comprises 13 residues. Trimming stripped 0 bases from V and 1 base from J, with 5 bases between. Germline lookup yields CDR1 GTSNPN and CDR2 SVGIG (reference sequence). Here the CDR3 reads CAWSVPGTDTQYF. In nucleotides, the CDR3 is TGTGCCTGGAGTGTTCCCGGCACAGATACGCAGTATTTT.

This rearrangement joins TRBV6-1 to TRBJ2-3; no clear D. CDR3 size: 11 residues. With 9 bases removed from V and 7 bases from J, the gap between germline ends came to 11 bases. Germline V gene lookup returns CDR1 MNHNS and CDR2 SASEGT. CDR3 bases: TGTGCCAGTGGAGTCCAACATACGCAGTATTTT. Translated, it gives CASGVQHTQYF.

The chain couples TRBV28 to TRBJ2-5; 7 bases line up with TRBD2. The CDR3 spans 17 residues. Per the germline V gene, CDR1 is MDHEN and CDR2 is SYDVKM. Germline trimming cut 4 bases from V and 4 bases from J; bases unmatched to any gene: 15. The CDR3 DNA follows: TGTGCCAGCAGTTCCCTTCCTACAGCGGGACCTATAGAGACCCAGTACTTC. Its protein product is CASSSLPTAGPIETQYF.

The chain employs TRBV16 and TRBJ2-7, with a tentative D call TRBD1 (5 bases). V shed 2 bases and J shed 7 bases, with 18 bases lying between them. CDR3 size: 15 residues. Per the germline V gene, CDR1 is KGHSY and CDR2 is FQNENV. CDR3 region: CASSQARASQGEQYF. The CDR3 bases are TGTGCCAGCAGCCAAGCAAGGGCGTCCCAGGGAGAGCAGTACTTC.